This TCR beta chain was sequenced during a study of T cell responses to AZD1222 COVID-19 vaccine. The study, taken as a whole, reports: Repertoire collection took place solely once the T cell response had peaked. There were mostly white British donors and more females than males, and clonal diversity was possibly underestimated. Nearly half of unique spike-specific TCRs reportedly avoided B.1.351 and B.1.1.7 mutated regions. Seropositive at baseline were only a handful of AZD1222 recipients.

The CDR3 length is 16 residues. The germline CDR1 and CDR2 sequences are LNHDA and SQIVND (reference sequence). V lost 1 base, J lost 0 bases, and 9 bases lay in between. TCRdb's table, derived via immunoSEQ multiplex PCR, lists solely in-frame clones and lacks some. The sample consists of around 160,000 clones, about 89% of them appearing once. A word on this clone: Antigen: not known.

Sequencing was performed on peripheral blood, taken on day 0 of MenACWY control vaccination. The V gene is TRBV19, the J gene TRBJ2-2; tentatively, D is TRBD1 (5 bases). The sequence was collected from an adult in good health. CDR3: CASSIGQGTNTGELFF. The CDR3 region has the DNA TGTGCCAGTAGTATAGGTCAGGGAACGAACACCGGGGAGCTGTTTTTT. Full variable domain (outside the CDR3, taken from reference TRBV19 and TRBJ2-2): DGGITQSPKYLFRKEGQNVTLSCEQNLNHDAMYWYRQDPGQGLRLIYYSQIVNDFQKGDIAEGYSVSREKKESFPLTVTSAQKNPTAFYLCASSIGQGTNTGELFFGEGSRLTVL.